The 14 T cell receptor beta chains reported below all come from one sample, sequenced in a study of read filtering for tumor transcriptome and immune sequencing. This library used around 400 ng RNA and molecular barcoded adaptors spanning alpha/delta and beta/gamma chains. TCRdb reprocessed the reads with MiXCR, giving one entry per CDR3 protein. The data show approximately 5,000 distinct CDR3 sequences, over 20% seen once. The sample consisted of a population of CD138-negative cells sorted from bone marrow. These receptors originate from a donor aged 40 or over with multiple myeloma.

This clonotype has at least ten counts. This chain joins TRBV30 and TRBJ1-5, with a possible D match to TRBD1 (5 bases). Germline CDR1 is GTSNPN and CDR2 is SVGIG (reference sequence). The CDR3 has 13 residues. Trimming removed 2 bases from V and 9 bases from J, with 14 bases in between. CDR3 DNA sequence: TGTGCCTGGAGTCGGACGGACATGGGGCCCCAGCATTTT. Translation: CAWSRTDMGPQHF.

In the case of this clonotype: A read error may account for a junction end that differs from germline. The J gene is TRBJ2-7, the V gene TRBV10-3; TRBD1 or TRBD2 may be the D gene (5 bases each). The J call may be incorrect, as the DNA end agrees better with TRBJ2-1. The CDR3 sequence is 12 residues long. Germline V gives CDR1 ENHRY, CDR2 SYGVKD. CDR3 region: CAISENRDEQFF. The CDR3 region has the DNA TGTGCTATCAGTGAGAACCGGGACGAGCAGTTCTTC.

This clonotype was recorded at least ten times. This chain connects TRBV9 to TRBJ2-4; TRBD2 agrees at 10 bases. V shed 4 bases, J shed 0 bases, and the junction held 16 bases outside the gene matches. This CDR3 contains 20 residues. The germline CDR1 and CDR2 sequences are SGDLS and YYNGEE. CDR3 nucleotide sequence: TGTGCCAGCAGCCAAACATCCCCGAGGGCTAGCGGGAGAGCCAAAAACATTCAGTACTTC. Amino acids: CASSQTSPRASGRAKNIQYF.

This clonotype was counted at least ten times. CDR3 bases: TGTGCCAGCAGTTTTCGACAGCTCTATGGCTACACCTTC. The encoded protein is CASSFRQLYGYTF. The chain couples TRBV12-3 or TRBV12-4 to TRBJ1-2; D is possibly TRBD1 (5 bases). CDR3 length: 13 residues. Trimming removed 3 bases from V and 4 bases from J, with 9 bases in between.

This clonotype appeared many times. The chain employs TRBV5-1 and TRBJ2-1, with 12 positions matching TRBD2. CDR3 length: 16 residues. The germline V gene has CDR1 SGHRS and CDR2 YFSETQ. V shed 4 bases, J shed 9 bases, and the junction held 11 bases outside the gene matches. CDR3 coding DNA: TGCGCCAGCAGCGCCCTAGCGGGAGGGCCAGAGAGTGAGCAGTTCTTC. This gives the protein CASSALAGGPESEQFF.

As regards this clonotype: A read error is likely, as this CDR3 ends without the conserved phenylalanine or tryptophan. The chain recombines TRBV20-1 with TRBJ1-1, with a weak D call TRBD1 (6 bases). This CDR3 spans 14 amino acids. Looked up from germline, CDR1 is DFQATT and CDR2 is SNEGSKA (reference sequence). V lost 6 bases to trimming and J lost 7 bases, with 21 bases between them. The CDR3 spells CSAPGSRGRGEAFL. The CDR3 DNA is TGCAGTGCCCCTGGAAGCAGGGGTAGAGGTGAAGCTTTCTTA.

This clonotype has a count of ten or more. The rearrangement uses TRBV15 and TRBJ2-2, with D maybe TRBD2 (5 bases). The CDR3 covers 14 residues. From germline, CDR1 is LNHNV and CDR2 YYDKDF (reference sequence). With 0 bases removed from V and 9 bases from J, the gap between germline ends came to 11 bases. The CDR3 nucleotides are TGTGCCACCAGCAGAGATAGGGCTAGCCGGGAGCTGTTTTTT. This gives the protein CATSRDRASRELFF.

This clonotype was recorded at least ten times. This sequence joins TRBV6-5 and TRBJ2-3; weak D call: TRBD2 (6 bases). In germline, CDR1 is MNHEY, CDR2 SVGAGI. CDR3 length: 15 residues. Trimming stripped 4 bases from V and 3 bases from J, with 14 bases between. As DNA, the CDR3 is TGTGCCAGCAGTTTAGGACCGGCGGGGACAGATACGCAGTATTTT. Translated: CASSLGPAGTDTQYF.

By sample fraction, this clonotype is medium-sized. The CDR3 loop is CASSLVDLMNTEAFF. Here the CDR3 DNA reads TGTGCCAGCAGCTTGGTTGACCTTATGAACACTGAAGCTTTCTTT. The chain links TRBV5-6 to TRBJ1-1; no definite D call. V lost 0 bases and J lost 0, with 9 bases in between. This CDR3 has 15 residues. Germline V gives CDR1 SGHDT, CDR2 YYEEEE.

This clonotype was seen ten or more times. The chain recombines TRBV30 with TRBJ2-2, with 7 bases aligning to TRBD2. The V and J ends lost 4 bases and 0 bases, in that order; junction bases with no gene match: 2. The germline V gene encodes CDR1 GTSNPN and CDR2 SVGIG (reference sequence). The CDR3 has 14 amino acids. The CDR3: CAWKSGANTGELFF. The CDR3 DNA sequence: TGTGCCTGGAAAAGCGGGGCGAACACCGGGGAGCTGTTTTTT.

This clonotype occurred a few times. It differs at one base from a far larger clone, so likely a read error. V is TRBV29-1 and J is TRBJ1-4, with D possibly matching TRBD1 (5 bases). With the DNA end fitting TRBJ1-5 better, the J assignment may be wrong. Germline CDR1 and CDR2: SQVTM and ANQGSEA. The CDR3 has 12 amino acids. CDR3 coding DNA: TGCAGCGTTGAAATCCAAGGGGATACGCAGCATTTT. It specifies CSVEIQGDTQHF.

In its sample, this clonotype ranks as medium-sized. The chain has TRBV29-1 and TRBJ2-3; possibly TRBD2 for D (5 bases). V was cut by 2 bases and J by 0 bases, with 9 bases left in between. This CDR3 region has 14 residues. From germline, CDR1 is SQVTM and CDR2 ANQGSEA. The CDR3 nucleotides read TGCAGCGTTGAAATGTCGGGGAGCACAGATACGCAGTATTTT. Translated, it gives CSVEMSGSTDTQYF.

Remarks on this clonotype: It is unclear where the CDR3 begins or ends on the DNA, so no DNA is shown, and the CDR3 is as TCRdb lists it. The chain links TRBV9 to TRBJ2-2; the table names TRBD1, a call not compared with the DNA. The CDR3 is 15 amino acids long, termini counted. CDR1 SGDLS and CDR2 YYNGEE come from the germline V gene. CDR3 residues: CASSVAGGNTGEPFF.

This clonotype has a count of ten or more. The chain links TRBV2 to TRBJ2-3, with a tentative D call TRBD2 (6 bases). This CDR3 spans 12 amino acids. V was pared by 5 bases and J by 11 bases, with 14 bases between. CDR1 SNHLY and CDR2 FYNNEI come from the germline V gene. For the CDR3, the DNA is TGTGCCAGCAGTCAGGAGGGGCGCCAGCAGTATTTT. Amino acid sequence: CASSQEGRQQYF.